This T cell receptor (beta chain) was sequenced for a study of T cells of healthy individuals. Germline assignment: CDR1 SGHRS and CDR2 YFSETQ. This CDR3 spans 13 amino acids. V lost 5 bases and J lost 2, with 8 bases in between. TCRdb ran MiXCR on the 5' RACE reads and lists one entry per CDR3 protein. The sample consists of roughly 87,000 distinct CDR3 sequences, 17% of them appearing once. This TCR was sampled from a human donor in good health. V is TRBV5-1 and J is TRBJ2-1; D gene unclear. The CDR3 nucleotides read TGCGCCAGCAGTCCAGGTACCTACAATGAGCAGTTCTTC. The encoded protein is CASSPGTYNEQFF.